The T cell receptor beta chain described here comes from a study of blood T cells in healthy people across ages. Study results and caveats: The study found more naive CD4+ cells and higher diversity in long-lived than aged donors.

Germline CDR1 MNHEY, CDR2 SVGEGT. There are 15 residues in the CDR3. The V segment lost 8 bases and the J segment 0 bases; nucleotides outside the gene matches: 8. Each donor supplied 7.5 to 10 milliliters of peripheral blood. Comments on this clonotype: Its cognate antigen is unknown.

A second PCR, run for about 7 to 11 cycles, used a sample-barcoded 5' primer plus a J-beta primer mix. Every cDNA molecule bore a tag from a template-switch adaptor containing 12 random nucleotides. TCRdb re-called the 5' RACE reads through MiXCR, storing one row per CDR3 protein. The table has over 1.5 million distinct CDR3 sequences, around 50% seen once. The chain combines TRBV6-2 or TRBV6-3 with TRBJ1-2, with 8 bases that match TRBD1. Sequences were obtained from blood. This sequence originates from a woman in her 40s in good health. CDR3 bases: TGTGCCAGCGTCCACAGGGGGAGAGCTAACTATGGCTACACCTTC. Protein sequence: CASVHRGRANYGYTF.